This entry lists 27 T cell receptor beta chains sequenced from one sample in a study of beta chain features in type 1 diabetes (dated by TCRdb to 2016 to 2019). Library preparation was by the immunoSEQ multiplex PCR assay. The entire isolated RNA was reverse transcribed using the High Capacity cDNA Reverse Transcription Kit, and thus expressed TCRB transcripts were sequenced. The clones in this table, taken by TCRdb from immuneACCESS, are in-frame only. Not every clone is retained; where verified, under half of the shortfall comes from an unresolved V gene, and the cause of the rest is unknown. The sample table contains 600,000 to 650,000 clones; only one count was recorded for around 16% of them. In total, the top ten clones hold roughly 0.098% of the sample. Sequencing used naive CD4+ T cells from blood. This specimen's cell subset or site label, per the study, means: true naive CD4+ T cells. The origin of the receptors is a man aged 18 to 29 in good health.

This chain links TRBV25-1 with TRBJ1-1, with 9 bases aligning to TRBD1. Per germline, CDR1 MGHDK and CDR2 SYGVNS. V shed 8 bases and J 4 bases; nucleotides not matched to a gene: 5. This CDR3 is 13 amino acids long. The chain's CDR3 is CASRGQGVTEAFF. Here the CDR3 DNA reads TGTGCCAGCCGGGGACAGGGAGTCACTGAAGCTTTCTTT. The whole variable domain, remainder taken from reference TRBV25-1 and TRBJ1-1, is EADIYQTPRYLVIGTGKKITLECSQTMGHDKMYWYQQDPGMELHLIHYSYGVNSTEKGDLSSESTVSRIRTEHFPLTLESARPSHTSQYLCASRGQGVTEAFFGQGTRLTVV.

Note on this clone: This sample includes further DNA sequences coding for the same CDR3. The J gene is TRBJ1-2, the V gene TRBV18; D is unclear. The CDR3 sequence is 14 residues long. The V gene's germline CDR1 is KGHSH and CDR2 LQKENI. Trimming pared 1 base from V and 2 bases from J, leaving 8 bases between. CDR3 sequence reads: CASSPLGGNYGYTF. The CDR3 bases are TGTGCCAGCTCACCACTCGGTGGGAACTATGGCTACACCTTC. The full variable domain, its missing parts supplied by reference TRBV18 and TRBJ1-2, is NAGVMQNPRHLVRRRGQEARLRCSPMKGHSHVYWYRQLPEEGLKFMVYLQKENIIDESGMPKERFSAEFPKEGPSILRIQQVVRGDSAAYFCASSPLGGNYGYTFGSGTRLTVV.

This clone was seen a handful of times. This chain joins TRBV18 and TRBJ1-1; D perhaps matches TRBD1 (6 bases). The CDR3 has 15 amino acids. The V gene's germline CDR1 is KGHSH and CDR2 LQKENI. The germline V and J ends were trimmed by 3 bases and 6 bases, with 17 bases remaining between them. The chain's CDR3 is CASSPDRTAHAEAFF. Here the CDR3 DNA reads TGTGCCAGCTCACCCGACAGGACAGCACATGCTGAAGCTTTCTTT.

This chain joins TRBV21-1 and TRBJ2-5. TRBV21-1 is deemed a pseudogene. This CDR3 comprises 13 residues. The CDR3 sequence is CASSRQSGETQYF. The CDR3 bases are TGTGCCAGCAGCCGGCAGTCCGGCGAGACCCAGTACTTC.

The rearrangement uses TRBV27 and TRBJ2-2; 7 nucleotides line up with TRBD1. The CDR3 is made up of 16 amino acids. Germline trimming cut 4 bases from V and 5 bases from J; bases unmatched to any gene: 10. CDR1 MNHEY and CDR2 SMNVEV come from the germline V gene (reference sequence). The CDR3 sequence: CASSSDRAPRTGELFF. The CDR3 region has the DNA TGTGCCAGCAGTTCAGACAGGGCACCGAGGACCGGGGAGCTGTTTTTT.

This clone was seen only a few times. The gene calls are TRBV4-1 and TRBJ2-5; TRBD2 matches 13 bases. The J call may be faulty, since TRBJ2-7 better matches the DNA end. The V gene's germline CDR1 is MGHRA and CDR2 YSYEKL. The CDR3 loop spans 15 amino acids. CDR3 amino acids: CASSHTSGRAYEQYF. The CDR3, as DNA: TGCGCCAGCAGCCACACTAGCGGGAGGGCGTACGAGCAGTACTTC.

This clone has only a few counts. The chain is built from TRBV29-1 and TRBJ2-3; D ambiguous. Trimming pared 5 bases from V and 0 bases from J, leaving 21 bases between. CDR1 and CDR2 (germline): SQVTM, ANQGSEA. This CDR3 contains 17 residues. The CDR3 bases are TGCAGCGTTAGTACCCGGGCAGGTCAAGCTAGCACAGATACGCAGTATTTT. It codes for CSVSTRAGQASTDTQYF.

This clone was observed a handful of times. The chain is built from TRBV5-5 and TRBJ1-4, with TRBD1 identical over 10 bases. The V gene's germline CDR1 is SGHKS and CDR2 YYEKEE (reference sequence). The V and J ends lost 4 bases and 8 bases, in that order; junction bases with no gene match: 8. CDR3 length: 15 amino acids. The CDR3 DNA follows: TGTGCCAGCAGCAGCACCGGGACAGGGGCGGAAAAACTGTTTTTT. It specifies CASSSTGTGAEKLFF.

The J gene is TRBJ1-5, the V gene TRBV28; possible D gene TRBD1, 5 bases. The CDR3 length is 12 residues. Germline values: CDR1 MDHEN, CDR2 SYDVKM. The ends were cut back, 10 bases at V and 4 bases at J, with 11 bases in the middle. CDR3 DNA: TGTGCCACCACGGGGGGGAATCAGCCCCAGCATTTT. Protein product: CATTGGNQPQHF.

In this sample, this clone turned up a few times. The rearrangement links TRBV5-1 to TRBJ1-1; D not resolved. V was shortened by 2 bases and J by 6 bases, with 17 bases between the two germline ends. The V gene's germline CDR1 is SGHRS and CDR2 YFSETQ. The CDR3 has 15 residues. Here the CDR3 reads CASSFFRPGGAEAFF. CDR3 in DNA: TGCGCCAGCAGCTTTTTTCGGCCGGGCGGAGCTGAAGCTTTCTTT. Complete variable domain (other parts from reference TRBV5-1 and TRBJ1-1): KAGVTQTPRYLIKTRGQQVTLSCSPISGHRSVSWYQQTPGQGLQFLFEYFSETQRNKGNFPGRFSGRQFSNSRSEMNVSTLELGDSALYLCASSFFRPGGAEAFFGQGTRLTVV.

This chain uses TRBV19 with TRBJ2-3, with TRBD1 matching over 7 bases. CDR3 length: 17 residues. CDR1 is LNHDA, CDR2 SQIVND, per germline (reference sequence). The V and J ends lost 3 bases and 0 bases, in that order; junction bases with no gene match: 9. The CDR3 here is CASSMGRTGTSTDTQYF. The CDR3 region has the DNA TGTGCCAGTAGTATGGGACGGACAGGTACTAGCACAGATACGCAGTATTTT.

Worth noting for this clone: Within the sample, other DNA sequences also encode this same CDR3. The chain combines TRBV9 with TRBJ2-2; D is possibly TRBD1 (5 bases). CDR1 is SGDLS and CDR2 is YYNGEE in the germline V gene. V dropped 4 bases and J dropped 1 base, with 8 bases sitting between them. The length of the CDR3 is 14 residues. CDR3 bases: TGTGCCAGCAGCCCAACAGGGAACACCGGGGAGCTGTTTTTT. Translated: CASSPTGNTGELFF. The variable domain in full, with the rest retrieved from reference TRBV9 and TRBJ2-2, is DSGVTQTPKHLITATGQRVTLRCSPRSGDLSVYWYQQSLDQGLQFLIQYYNGEERAKGNILERFSAQQFPDLHSELNLSSLELGDSALYFCASSPTGNTGELFFGEGSRLTVL.

The chain uses TRBV2 and TRBJ2-1, with 8 bases matching TRBD1. Germline V lookup: CDR1 SNHLY, CDR2 FYNNEI. J gave up 10 bases and V 6 bases, and 5 bases lay outside the gene matches. The CDR3 is 12 residues long. CDR3 coding DNA: TGTGCCAGCAGCCGACAGGGGATGGAGCAGTTCTTC. Protein sequence: CASSRQGMEQFF.

This clone has only a few counts. This sequence joins TRBV15 and TRBJ1-5, with TRBD1 matching over 7 bases. V was pared by 7 bases and J by 0 bases, with 6 bases of the junction left unmatched. The germline gives CDR1 LNHNV, CDR2 YYDKDF (reference sequence). This CDR3 is 15 amino acids long. The CDR3 coding sequence is TGTGCCACCAACCGACAGGGCTCTAGCAATCAGCCCCAGCATTTT. Its protein product is CATNRQGSSNQPQHF.

The chain recombines TRBV7-6 with TRBJ1-6, with D unclear. Trimming removed 4 bases from V and 7 bases from J, with 14 bases in between. CDR1 SGHVS and CDR2 FNYEAQ come from the germline V gene. The CDR3 covers 15 residues. The CDR3 reads CASSSSVGGNSPLHF. For the CDR3, the DNA is TGTGCCAGCAGCTCGAGTGTGGGAGGCAATTCACCCCTCCACTTT.

The chain has TRBV28 and TRBJ2-7, with D tentatively TRBD1 (7 bases). CDR3 length equals 15 residues. The germline V gene encodes CDR1 MDHEN and CDR2 SYDVKM. Deletions cut 5 bases from V and 0 bases from J, with 14 bases between. As DNA, the CDR3 is TGTGCCAGCAGTGGAGGGGGCCTCAGCTCCTACGAGCAGTACTTC. Its protein product is CASSGGGLSSYEQYF.

This clone has a handful of counts. The chain links TRBV7-2 to TRBJ2-3; the D is unclear. Per germline, CDR1 SGHTA and CDR2 FQGNSA. This CDR3 has 14 amino acids. V lost 0 bases and J lost 2, with 6 bases in between. CDR3 DNA sequence: TGTGCCAGCAGCTTAGCGGGTATCACAGATACGCAGTATTTT. Residues: CASSLAGITDTQYF.

This clone was seen only a few times. The J gene is TRBJ2-1, the V gene TRBV7-2, with D possibly TRBD1 on 6 matching bases. The germline V gene encodes CDR1 SGHTA and CDR2 FQGNSA. The CDR3 extends over 15 amino acids. Between the trimmed V and J ends, which lost 2 bases and 4 bases, there was a span of 12 bases. The CDR3 reads CASSLIQGLYNEQFF. The CDR3 region has the DNA TGTGCCAGCAGCTTAATACAGGGCCTATACAATGAGCAGTTCTTC.

The V call is TRBV5-1, the J call TRBJ2-7; no clear D gene. Per the germline V gene, CDR1 is SGHRS and CDR2 is YFSETQ. This CDR3 is 14 amino acids long. Trimming took off 0 bases at V and 2 bases at J, with 9 bases between the two ends. CDR3 in amino acids: CASSLEAATYEQYF. DNA of the CDR3: TGCGCCAGCAGCTTGGAGGCAGCAACCTACGAGCAGTACTTC.

This clone has more than one count but fewer than ten. The V and J genes are TRBV7-9 and TRBJ2-5; D might be TRBD1 (5 bases). CDR1 SEHNR and CDR2 FQNEAQ come from the germline V gene (reference sequence). V dropped 5 bases and J dropped 2 bases, with 27 bases sitting between them. This CDR3 contains 19 residues. The CDR3 coding sequence is TGTGCCAGCAGCGAAGGCATAAGGGGATATGGGAACCTGCAAGAGACCCAGTACTTC. As protein: CASSEGIRGYGNLQETQYF. Full variable domain (remainder filled in from reference TRBV7-9 and TRBJ2-5): DTGVSQNPRHKITKRGQNVTFRCDPISEHNRLYWYRQTLGQGPEFLTYFQNEAQLEKSRLLSDRFSAERPKGSFSTLEIQRTEQGDSAMYLCASSEGIRGYGNLQETQYFGPGTRLLVL.

V and J are TRBV5-1 and TRBJ1-2, with 7 bases aligning to TRBD1. This CDR3 is built from 14 residues. Germline-derived CDR1 and CDR2 are SGHRS and YFSETQ. Germline trimming cut 4 bases from V and 4 bases from J; bases unmatched to any gene: 7. The CDR3 coding sequence is TGCGCCAGCAGCCAATCGACAGGGAGCTATGGCTACACCTTC. Its translation is CASSQSTGSYGYTF. Based on the CDR3 plus reference TRBV5-1 and TRBJ1-2, the full variable domain is KAGVTQTPRYLIKTRGQQVTLSCSPISGHRSVSWYQQTPGQGLQFLFEYFSETQRNKGNFPGRFSGRQFSNSRSEMNVSTLELGDSALYLCASSQSTGSYGYTFGSGTRLTVV.

This clone showed up just a few times. The chain is built from TRBV4-3 and TRBJ2-3; 9 nucleotides line up with TRBD2. The CDR3 length is 16 residues. With 1 base clipped from V and 2 bases from J, the junction kept 4 bases outside the gene matches. From germline, CDR1 is LGHNA and CDR2 YSLEER. CDR3 region: CASSQGSGLATDTQYF. The CDR3 DNA reads TGCGCCAGCAGCCAAGGTTCGGGACTAGCCACAGATACGCAGTATTTT.

V and J are TRBV6-5 and TRBJ2-7, with a possible D match to TRBD1 (6 bases). Germline V lookup: CDR1 MNHEY, CDR2 SVGAGI. The V gene lost 9 bases and the J gene lost 3 bases, with 21 bases spanning the gap. This CDR3 is built from 15 residues. The CDR3 protein is CASGGTDSGNYEQYF. As DNA, the CDR3 is TGTGCCAGTGGGGGAACGGACAGCGGAAACTACGAGCAGTACTTC.

This clone was counted between two and nine times. The chain has TRBV18 and TRBJ2-7, with D maybe TRBD2 (6 bases). Trimming cost V 1 base and J 7 bases, with 17 bases left between them. Germline CDR1 reads KGHSH; CDR2 reads LQKENI. The CDR3 contains 15 residues. This CDR3 is CASSPRGISEGEQYF. CDR3 coding DNA: TGTGCCAGCTCACCACGGGGGATCTCGGAGGGAGAGCAGTACTTC.

This clone was observed a handful of times. The chain combines TRBV6-1 with TRBJ2-5, with 7 bases that match TRBD1. The CDR3 runs 13 residues. Trimming took 4 bases from V and 4 from J; bases not matched to a gene: 3. Germline V lookup: CDR1 MNHNS, CDR2 SASEGT. The CDR3 reads CASSGDSLETQYF. The CDR3 DNA follows: TGTGCCAGCAGTGGGGACAGCTTAGAGACCCAGTACTTC.

A few counts support this clone. The rearrangement links TRBV7-9 to TRBJ1-2; D gene unclear. CDR1 is SEHNR, CDR2 FQNEAQ, per germline (reference sequence). The CDR3 is made up of 16 amino acids. V lost 1 base, J lost 4 bases, and 16 bases lay in between. CDR3 sequence: CASSLDTSPRGYGYTF. In DNA, the CDR3 is TGTGCCAGCAGCTTAGATACGTCACCCCGCGGCTATGGCTACACCTTC.

This clone was recorded once. The chain employs TRBV27 and TRBJ2-7; TRBD2 matches at 9 bases. The CDR3 runs 13 residues. V shed 2 bases and J 6 bases; nucleotides not matched to a gene: 2. Germline CDR1 MNHEY, CDR2 SMNVEV (reference sequence). The CDR3 is CASSLAGGPEQYF. The CDR3 nucleotides read TGTGCCAGCAGTTTAGCGGGAGGGCCCGAGCAGTACTTC.